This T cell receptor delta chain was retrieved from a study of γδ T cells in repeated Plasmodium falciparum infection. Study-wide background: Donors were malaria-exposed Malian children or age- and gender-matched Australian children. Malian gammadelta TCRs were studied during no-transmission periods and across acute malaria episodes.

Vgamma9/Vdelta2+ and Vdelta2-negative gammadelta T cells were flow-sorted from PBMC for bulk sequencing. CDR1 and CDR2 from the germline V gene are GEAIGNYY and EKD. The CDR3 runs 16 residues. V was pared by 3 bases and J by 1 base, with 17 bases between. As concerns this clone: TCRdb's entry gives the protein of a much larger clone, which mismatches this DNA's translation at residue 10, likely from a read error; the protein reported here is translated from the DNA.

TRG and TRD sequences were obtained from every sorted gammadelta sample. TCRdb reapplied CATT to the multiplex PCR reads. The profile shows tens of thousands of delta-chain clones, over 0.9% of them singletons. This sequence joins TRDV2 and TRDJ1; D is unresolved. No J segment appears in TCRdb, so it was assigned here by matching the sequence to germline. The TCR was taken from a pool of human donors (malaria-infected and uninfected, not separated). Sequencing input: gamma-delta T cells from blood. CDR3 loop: CACDGVTRSSTDKLIF. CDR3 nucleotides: TGTGCCTGTGACGGGGTGACCCGATCCAGCACCGATAAACTCATCTTT.